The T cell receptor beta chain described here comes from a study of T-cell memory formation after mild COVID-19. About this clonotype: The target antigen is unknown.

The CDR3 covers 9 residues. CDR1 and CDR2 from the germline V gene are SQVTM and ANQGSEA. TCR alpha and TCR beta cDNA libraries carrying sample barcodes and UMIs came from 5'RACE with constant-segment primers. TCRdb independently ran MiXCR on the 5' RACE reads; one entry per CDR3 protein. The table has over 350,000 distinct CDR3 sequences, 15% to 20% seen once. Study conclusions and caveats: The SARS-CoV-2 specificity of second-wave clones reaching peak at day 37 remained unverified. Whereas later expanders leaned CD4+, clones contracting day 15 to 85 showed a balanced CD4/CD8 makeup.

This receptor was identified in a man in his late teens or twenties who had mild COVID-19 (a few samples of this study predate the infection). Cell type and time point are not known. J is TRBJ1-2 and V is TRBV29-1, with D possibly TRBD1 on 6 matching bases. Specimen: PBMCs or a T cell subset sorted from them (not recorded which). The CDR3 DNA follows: TGCAGTACAGGGTACGGCTACACCTTC. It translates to CSTGYGYTF.